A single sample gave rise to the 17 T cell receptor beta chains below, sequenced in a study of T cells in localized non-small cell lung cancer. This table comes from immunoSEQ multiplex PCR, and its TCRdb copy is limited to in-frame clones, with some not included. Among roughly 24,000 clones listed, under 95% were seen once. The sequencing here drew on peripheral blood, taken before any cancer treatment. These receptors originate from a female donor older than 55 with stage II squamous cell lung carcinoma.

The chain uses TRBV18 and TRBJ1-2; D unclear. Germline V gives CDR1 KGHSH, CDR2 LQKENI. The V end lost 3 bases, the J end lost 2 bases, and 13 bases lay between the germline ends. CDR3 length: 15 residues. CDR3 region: CASSPIPLQNYGYTF. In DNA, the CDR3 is TGTGCCAGCTCACCCATTCCCCTCCAGAACTATGGCTACACCTTC.

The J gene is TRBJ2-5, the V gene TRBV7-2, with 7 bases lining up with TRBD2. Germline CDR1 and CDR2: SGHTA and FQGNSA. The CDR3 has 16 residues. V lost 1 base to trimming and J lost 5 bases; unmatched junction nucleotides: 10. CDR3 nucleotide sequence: TGTGCCAGCAGCTTAGGCGGACTAGGGGCCAGGGAGACCCAGTACTTC. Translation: CASSLGGLGARETQYF.

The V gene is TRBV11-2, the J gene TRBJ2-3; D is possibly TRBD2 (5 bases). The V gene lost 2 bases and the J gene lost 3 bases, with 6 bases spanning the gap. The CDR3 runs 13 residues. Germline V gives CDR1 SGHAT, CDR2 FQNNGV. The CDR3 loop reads CASSLPGTDTQYF. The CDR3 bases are TGTGCCAGCAGCTTACCGGGAACAGATACGCAGTATTTT.

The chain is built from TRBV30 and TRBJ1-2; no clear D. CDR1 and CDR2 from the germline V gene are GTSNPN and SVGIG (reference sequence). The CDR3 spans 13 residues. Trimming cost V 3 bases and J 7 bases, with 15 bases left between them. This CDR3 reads CAWRNRSGGGYTF. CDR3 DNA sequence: TGTGCCTGGAGGAACCGGTCGGGCGGTGGCTACACCTTC.

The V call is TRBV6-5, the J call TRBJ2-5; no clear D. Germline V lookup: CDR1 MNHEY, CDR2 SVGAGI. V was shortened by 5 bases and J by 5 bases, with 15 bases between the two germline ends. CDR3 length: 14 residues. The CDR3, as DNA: TGTGCCAGCAGTAACAGAGCATCCATTGAGACCCAGTACTTC. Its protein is CASSNRASIETQYF.

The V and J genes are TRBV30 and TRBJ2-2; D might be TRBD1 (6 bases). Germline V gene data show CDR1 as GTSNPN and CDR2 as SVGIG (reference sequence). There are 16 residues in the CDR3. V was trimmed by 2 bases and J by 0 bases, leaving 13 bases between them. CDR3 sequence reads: CAWSFWGRANTGELFF. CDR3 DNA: TGTGCCTGGAGTTTTTGGGGGCGGGCGAACACCGGGGAGCTGTTTTTT.

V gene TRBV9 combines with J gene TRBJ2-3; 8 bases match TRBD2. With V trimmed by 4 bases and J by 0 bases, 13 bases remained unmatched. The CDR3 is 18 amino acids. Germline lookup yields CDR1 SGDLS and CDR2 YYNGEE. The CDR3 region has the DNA TGTGCCAGCAGCCTTCGGGGGGGCCGGGATTCTAGCACAGATACGCAGTATTTT. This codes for CASSLRGGRDSSTDTQYF.

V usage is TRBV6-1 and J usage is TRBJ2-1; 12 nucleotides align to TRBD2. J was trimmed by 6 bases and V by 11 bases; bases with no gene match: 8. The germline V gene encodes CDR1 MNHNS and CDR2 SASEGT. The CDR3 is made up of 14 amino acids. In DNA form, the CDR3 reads TGTGCCGGCCAGACTAGCGGGAGCTCCAATGAGCAGTTCTTC. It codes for CAGQTSGSSNEQFF.

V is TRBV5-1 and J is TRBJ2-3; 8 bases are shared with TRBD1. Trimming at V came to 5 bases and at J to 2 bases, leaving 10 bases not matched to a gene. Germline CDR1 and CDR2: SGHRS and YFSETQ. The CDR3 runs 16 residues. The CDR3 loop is CASSFPQGANTDTQYF. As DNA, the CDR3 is TGCGCCAGCAGTTTCCCCCAGGGGGCGAACACAGATACGCAGTATTTT.

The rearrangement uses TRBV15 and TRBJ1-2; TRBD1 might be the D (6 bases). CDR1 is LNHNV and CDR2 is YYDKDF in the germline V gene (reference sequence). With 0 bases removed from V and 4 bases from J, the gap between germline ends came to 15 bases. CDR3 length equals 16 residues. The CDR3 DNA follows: TGTGCCACCAGCAGAGATTCCCCCGGGACACTCTATGGCTACACCTTC. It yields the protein CATSRDSPGTLYGYTF.

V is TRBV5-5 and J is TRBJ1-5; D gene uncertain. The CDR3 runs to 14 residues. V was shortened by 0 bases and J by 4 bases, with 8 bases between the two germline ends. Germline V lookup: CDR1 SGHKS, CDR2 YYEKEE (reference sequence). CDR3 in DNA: TGTGCCAGCAGCTTGGATACAGCTAATCAGCCCCAGCATTTT. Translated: CASSLDTANQPQHF.

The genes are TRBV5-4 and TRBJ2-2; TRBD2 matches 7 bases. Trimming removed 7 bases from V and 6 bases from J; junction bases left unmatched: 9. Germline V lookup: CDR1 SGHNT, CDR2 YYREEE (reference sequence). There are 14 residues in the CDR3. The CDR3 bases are TGTGCCAGCGGGAGGACTAGTCTCGCCGGGGAGCTGTTTTTT. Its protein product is CASGRTSLAGELFF.

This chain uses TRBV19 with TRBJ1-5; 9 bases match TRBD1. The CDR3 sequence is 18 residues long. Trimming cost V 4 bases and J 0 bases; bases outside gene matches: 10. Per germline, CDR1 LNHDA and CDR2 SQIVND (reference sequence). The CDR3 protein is CASSTRDRVLISNQPQHF. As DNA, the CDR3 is TGTGCCAGTAGTACCCGGGACAGGGTCCTGATTAGCAATCAGCCCCAGCATTTT.

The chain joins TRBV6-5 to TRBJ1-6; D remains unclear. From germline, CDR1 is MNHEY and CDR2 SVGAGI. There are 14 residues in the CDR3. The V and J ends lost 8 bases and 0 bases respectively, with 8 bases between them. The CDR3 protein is CASSRSSYNSPLHF. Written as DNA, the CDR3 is TGTGCCAGCTCCAGGAGCTCCTATAATTCACCCCTCCACTTT.

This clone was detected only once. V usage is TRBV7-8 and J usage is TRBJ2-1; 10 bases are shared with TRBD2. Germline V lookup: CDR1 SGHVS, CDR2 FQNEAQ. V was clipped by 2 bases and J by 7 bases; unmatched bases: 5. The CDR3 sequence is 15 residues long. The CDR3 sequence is CASSLLPSGGNEQFF. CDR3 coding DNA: TGTGCCAGCAGCTTATTGCCTAGCGGGGGAAATGAGCAGTTCTTC.

The CDR3: CASSQSGAYNEQFF. The CDR3 nucleotides are TGCGCCAGCAGCCAAAGCGGGGCCTACAATGAGCAGTTCTTC. The rearrangement joins TRBV5-1 to TRBJ2-1, with TRBD2 matching 7 bases. The CDR3 runs 14 residues. The germline V gene encodes CDR1 SGHRS and CDR2 YFSETQ. The trim removed 4 bases at V and 2 bases at J, leaving 3 bases unmatched.

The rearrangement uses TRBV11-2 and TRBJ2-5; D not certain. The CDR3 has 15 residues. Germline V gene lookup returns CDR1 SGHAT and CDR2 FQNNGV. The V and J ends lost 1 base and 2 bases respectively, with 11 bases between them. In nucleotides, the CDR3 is TGTGCCAGCAGCTTAGTATTGGCGGTACAAGAGACCCAGTACTTC. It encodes CASSLVLAVQETQYF.